A selection of T cell receptor beta chains follows, all from one sample in a study of regulatory T cells in long-lasting Graves disease. One entry per CDR3 protein results from TCRdb running MiXCR on the multiplex PCR reads. The sample has 400,000 to 500,000 distinct CDR3 sequences, 22% seen once; the top ten hold about an eighth. Sequenced here: peripheral blood mononuclear cells (PBMCs), sampled when the disease was refractory, from a patient treated with antithyroid drugs. Receptors were obtained from a female donor with Graves disease. Each CDR3 is given with its conserved first and last residue. The order of the fields is CDR3 length, J gene, D gene, V gene, clone size, CDR3 protein, CDR3 DNA. A D gene is named only where the DNA matches it firmly. Clone size, where shown, is once, few, many, or a class for clones that have expanded.

>17|TRBJ1-2|NA|TRBV28|many
CASSPMGGAKDDYGYTF
TGTGCCAGCAGTCCGATGGGGGGGGCGAAAGATGACTATGGCTACACCTTC
>13|TRBJ2-7|TRBD1|TRBV9|few
CASSVADRGEQYF
TGTGCCAGCAGCGTAGCGGACAGGGGCGAGCAGTACTTC
>15|TRBJ2-1|TRBD2|TRBV7-2|NA
CASSFTIAGGNEQFF
TGTGCCAGCAGCTTTACGATAGCGGGGGGAAATGAGCAGTTCTTC
>14|TRBJ1-2|NA|TRBV6-5|many
CASSFGFGGDGYTF
TGTGCCAGCAGTTTCGGGTTCGGGGGCGATGGCTACACCTTC
>15|TRBJ1-4|NA|TRBV2|many
CASSEEAGVGEKLFF
TGTGCCAGCAGTGAAGAGGCGGGGGTAGGTGAAAAACTGTTTTTT
>13|TRBJ2-6|NA|TRBV7-6|many
CASSAVGANVLTF
TGTGCCAGCAGCGCCGTAGGGGCCAACGTCCTGACTTTC
>12|TRBJ2-3|TRBD1|TRBV30|NA
CAWSVGQGNQYF
TGTGCCTGGAGTGTAGGACAGGGGAATCAGTATTTT
>13|TRBJ1-2|TRBD1|TRBV7-8|NA
CASSARQGNGYTF
TGTGCCAGCAGCGCACGACAGGGTAATGGCTACACCTTC
>15|TRBJ2-5|TRBD2|TRBV2|NA
CASSEPREGQETQYF
TGTGCCAGCAGTGAACCCAGGGAGGGTCAAGAGACCCAGTACTTC
>14|TRBJ1-1|NA|TRBV7-9|few
CASSNTKANTEAFF
TGTGCCAGCAGCAACACCAAAGCTAACACTGAAGCTTTCTTT
>15|TRBJ1-4|NA|TRBV4-1|few
CASSQVIQGRKKLFF
TGCGCCAGCAGCCAAGTAATACAGGGTAGGAAAAAACTGTTTTTT
>13|TRBJ1-2|NA|TRBV5-5|NA
CASRTTVTYGYTF
TGTGCCAGCCGTACGACAGTGACCTATGGCTACACCTTC
>14|TRBJ2-3|NA|TRBV20-1|NA
CSARFRKRLVTQYF
TGCAGTGCTAGATTTCGAAAGAGACTGGTTACGCAGTATTTT
>17|TRBJ2-6|TRBD1|TRBV3-1|NA
CASSQWTGDTGANVLTF
TGTGCCAGCAGCCAATGGACAGGAGACACTGGGGCCAACGTCCTGACTTTC
>15|TRBJ1-1|NA|TRBV20-1|many
CSARTTGTGNTEAFF
TGCAGTGCTAGAACTACTGGGACGGGGAACACTGAAGCTTTCTTT
>14|TRBJ1-2|TRBD1|TRBV7-2|many
CASSRDRENYGYTF
TGTGCCAGCAGTCGGGACAGGGAAAACTATGGCTACACCTTC
>14|TRBJ2-5|TRBD2|TRBV12-3/TRBV12-4|few
CASRVAGGVETQYF
TGTGCCAGCAGGGTAGCGGGGGGGGTGGAGACCCAGTACTTC
>14|TRBJ2-7|TRBD1|TRBV7-9|few
CASSFQGDLYEQYF
TGTGCCAGCAGCTTTCAGGGGGACCTCTACGAGCAGTACTTC
>14|TRBJ1-1|NA|TRBV10-3|NA
CAISRTVVGTEAFF
TGTGCCATCAGCCGGACAGTGGTTGGGACTGAAGCTTTCTTT
>13|TRBJ1-2|NA|TRBV20-1|many
CSARDQGSDGYTF
TGCAGTGCTAGAGACCAGGGGAGCGATGGCTACACCTTC
>15|TRBJ1-2|NA|TRBV19|many
CASHPGARIRDGYTF
TGTGCCAGTCACCCCGGGGCGCGGATTAGAGATGGCTACACCTTC
>12|TRBJ1-1|NA|TRBV24-1|many
CATSGVNTEAFF
TGTGCCACCAGTGGTGTGAACACTGAAGCTTTCTTT
>17|TRBJ2-2|NA|TRBV11-2|many
CASSLGPVFANTGELFF
TGTGCCAGCAGCCTCGGCCCAGTCTTCGCGAACACCGGGGAGCTGTTTTTT